These T cell receptor beta chains were read from a single sample in a study of T-cell reconstitution after alpha-beta-depleted transplantation in children. TCRdb re-called the PCR reads with MiXCR, one entry per CDR3 protein. The sample holds about 580,000 distinct CDR3 sequences, 20% to 30% seen once. Sequencing was performed on PBMCs, taken before TCRalphabeta/CD19-depleted stem cell transplant. All receptors derive from a boy in the first two years of life with Wiskott-Aldrich syndrome, due to receive a stem cell transplant. The CDR3 runs from the conserved cysteine through the conserved F or W. The D gene is left open where the match is weak. Part of the rows lack a size; the others show once, few, many or a class for expanded clones.

TGTGCCACCAGTGATTTGGTCGATGAGCAGTTCTTC	CATSDLVDEQFF	TRBV24-1	NA	NA	TRBJ2-1
TGTGCCATCAGTGAGTCGCGTAGCAATCAGCCCCAGCATTTT	CAISESRSNQPQHF	TRBV10-3	few	NA	TRBJ1-5
TGCAGTGCTAGAGAGGCTAGCGGGAACACCGGGGAGCTGTTTTTT	CSAREASGNTGELFF	TRBV20-1	few	TRBD2	TRBJ2-2
TGTGCCAGCAGCAGACAGGTACAAGAGACCCAGTACTTC	CASSRQVQETQYF	TRBV27	few	NA	TRBJ2-5
TGTGCCAGCAGCCAAGAGGCCAGGGGATCGGTGGAGACTGGAAACACCATATATTTT	CASSQEARGSVETGNTIYF	TRBV3-1	NA	NA	TRBJ1-3
TGCGCCAGCAGCCAAGAGAGGGGACAAGAGACCCAGTACTTC	CASSQERGQETQYF	TRBV4-1	NA	NA	TRBJ2-5
TGTGCCGGCAGTTTATCGTCGGGTACGCAGTATTTT	CAGSLSSGTQYF	TRBV27	NA	NA	TRBJ2-3
TGTGCCAGCGCTAGTTTCGTCAATGAGCAGTTCTTC	CASASFVNEQFF	TRBV7-8	NA	NA	TRBJ2-1
TGTGCCAGCAGCTTGGCGCCTGTCGGGACACCCTATGGCTACACCTTC	CASSLAPVGTPYGYTF	TRBV5-5	NA	NA	TRBJ1-2
TGCGCCAGCAGCTTGGATATCGTCAGCTCCTACAATGAGCAGTTCTTC	CASSLDIVSSYNEQFF	TRBV5-1	NA	NA	TRBJ2-1
TGCAGTGCTAGGCCTTACAATGAGCAGTTCTTC	CSARPYNEQFF	TRBV20-1	NA	NA	TRBJ2-1
TGCAGTGCCCGCTCTCTCCTAGCGGGATATACAGATACGCAGTATTTT	CSARSLLAGYTDTQYF	TRBV20-1	few	TRBD2	TRBJ2-3
TGTGCCAGCAGCTACTTTGCAGGGGGCGGAGAGACCCAGTACTTC	CASSYFAGGGETQYF	TRBV7-6	few	TRBD1	TRBJ2-5
TGTGCCAGCAGCCAAGATTGGGGTAGGGACGTCCTGACTTTC	CASSQDWGRDVLTF	TRBV4-2	NA	NA	TRBJ2-6
TGCGCCAGCACTCTCACAGGCTCCTACAATGAGCAGTTCTTC	CASTLTGSYNEQFF	TRBV5-1	NA	NA	TRBJ2-1
TGTGCCACCTCCTCCCGGGATTCAGAGACCCAGTACTTC	CATSSRDSETQYF	TRBV24-1	few	NA	TRBJ2-5
TGCAGTGCTAGTTTGCTAGCGAGCCAAGAGACCCAGTACTTC	CSASLLASQETQYF	TRBV20-1	few	NA	TRBJ2-5
TGTGCCAGCAGTTTAGGAGGACAGGCGCAGTATTTT	CASSLGGQAQYF	TRBV12-3/TRBV12-4	NA	TRBD1	TRBJ2-3
TGTGCCAGCAGGGCAACGGGAGGGGGCACCGGGGAGCTGTTTTTT	CASRATGGGTGELFF	TRBV7-2	NA	TRBD2	TRBJ2-2
TGTGCCAGCAGCCTTCGACAGGGGTCCTACAATGAGCAGTTCTTC	CASSLRQGSYNEQFF	TRBV7-9	many	TRBD1	TRBJ2-1
TGCAGTGCTAGTCGGCGGGCACTGCGTGAGCAGTTCTTC	CSASRRALREQFF	TRBV20-1	NA	NA	TRBJ2-1
TGTGCCAGCAGAGAAGGACTAGCGGGATTCTACGAGCAGTACTTC	CASREGLAGFYEQYF	TRBV27	NA	TRBD2	TRBJ2-7
TGTGCCACCAGTGAGACTTCTAGCGGGAGGGACGAAATCGGCACAGATACGCAGTATTTT	CATSETSSGRDEIGTDTQYF	TRBV24-1	NA	TRBD2	TRBJ2-3
TGTGCCACCAGCAGAGATTTGGGGAGCTCCTACGAGCAGTACTTC	CATSRDLGSSYEQYF	TRBV15	NA	NA	TRBJ2-7
TGCGCCAGCAGCTTGGCCAGAGGGAGGACGGGTGGGGATGAGCAGTTCTTC	CASSLARGRTGGDEQFF	TRBV5-1	NA	NA	TRBJ2-1
TGTGCCAGCAGCTTAGGGGCTCTAGCGTACAATGAGCAGTTCTTC	CASSLGALAYNEQFF	TRBV7-9	NA	NA	TRBJ2-1
TGTGCCAGCAGTTCCCCTAGCGGGAGAACTGATACGCAGTATTTT	CASSSPSGRTDTQYF	TRBV28	few	TRBD2	TRBJ2-3
TGTGCCAGCAGCTGGCAGGGGACGTCCCTGGGGGAGCAGTACTTC	CASSWQGTSLGEQYF	TRBV7-9	NA	NA	TRBJ2-7
TGCAGTGCTCGGACTAGCGGGAGATTAAAAGGCTACGAGCAGTACTTC	CSARTSGRLKGYEQYF	TRBV20-1	NA	TRBD2	TRBJ2-7